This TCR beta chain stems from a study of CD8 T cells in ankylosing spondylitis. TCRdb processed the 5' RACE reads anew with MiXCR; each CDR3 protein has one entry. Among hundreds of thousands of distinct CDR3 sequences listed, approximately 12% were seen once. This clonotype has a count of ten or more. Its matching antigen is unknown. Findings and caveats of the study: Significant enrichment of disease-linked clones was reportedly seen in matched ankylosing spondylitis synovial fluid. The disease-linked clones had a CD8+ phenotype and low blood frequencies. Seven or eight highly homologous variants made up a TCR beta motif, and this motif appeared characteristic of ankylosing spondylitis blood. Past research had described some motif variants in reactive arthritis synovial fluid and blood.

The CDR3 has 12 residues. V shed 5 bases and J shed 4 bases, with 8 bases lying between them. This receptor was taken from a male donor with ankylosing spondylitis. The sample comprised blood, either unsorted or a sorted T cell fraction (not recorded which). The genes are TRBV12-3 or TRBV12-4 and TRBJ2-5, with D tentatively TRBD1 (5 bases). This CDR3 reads CASSGQRETQYF. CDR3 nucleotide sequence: TGTGCCAGCAGTGGACAAAGAGAGACCCAGTACTTC.